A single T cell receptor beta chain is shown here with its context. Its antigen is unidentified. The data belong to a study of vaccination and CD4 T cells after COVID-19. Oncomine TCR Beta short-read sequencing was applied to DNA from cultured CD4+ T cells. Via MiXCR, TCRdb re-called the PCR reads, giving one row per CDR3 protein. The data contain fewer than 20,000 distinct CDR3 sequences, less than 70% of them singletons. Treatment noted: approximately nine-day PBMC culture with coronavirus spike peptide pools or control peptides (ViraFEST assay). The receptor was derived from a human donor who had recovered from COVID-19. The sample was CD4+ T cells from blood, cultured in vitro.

In DNA, the CDR3 is TGTGCCAGCAGAGTGGTTGGAAACACCATATATTTT. Translation: CASRVVGNTIYF. The chain is built from TRBV2 and TRBJ1-3, with D unclear. The CDR3 has 12 amino acids. Germline V CDR1 and CDR2: SNHLY, FYNNEI. V was cut by 6 bases and J by 3 bases, with 6 bases left in between.